The rows below give T cell receptor beta chains drawn from one sample of a study of T-cell reconstitution after alpha-beta-depleted transplantation in children. One entry per CDR3 protein, called by TCRdb with MiXCR from the PCR reads. The table shows roughly 150,000 distinct CDR3 sequences, with 11% occurring only once. The starting material was PBMCs, obtained before TCRalphabeta/CD19-depleted stem cell transplant. These receptors all come from a boy between 2 and 15 years old with acute myeloid leukemia, due to receive a stem cell transplant. The CDR3 runs from the conserved cysteine through the conserved F or W. Each record gives: D gene, clone size, CDR3 length, J gene, V gene, CDR3 protein. D genes are given only for firm matches. Not all rows give a size; the values are once, few, many and, for expanded clones, a class.

NA	many	13	TRBJ2-3	TRBV6-1	CASRGGSPDTQYF
NA	many	16	TRBJ2-2	TRBV24-1	CATSDLLFGGTGELFF
TRBD1	many	15	TRBJ2-2	TRBV10-3	CAISVGTANTGELFF
TRBD2	many	17	TRBJ2-3	TRBV5-1	CASSLAPSGGAEDTQYF
NA	many	15	TRBJ2-1	TRBV5-1	CASSSDLGAYNEQFF
NA	many	15	TRBJ2-3	TRBV10-3	CAISDVGTRTDTQYF
TRBD2	many	21	TRBJ2-4	TRBV29-1	CSVEDGGLWVAGNGPENIQYF
NA	many	14	TRBJ2-1	TRBV29-1	CSVAGSTEEHEQFF
NA	many	11	TRBJ2-7	TRBV7-2	CASSSEDEQYF
NA	NA	13	TRBJ1-1	TRBV29-1	CSVVLGANTEAFF
TRBD2	many	18	TRBJ2-2	TRBV3-1	CASSPGTSGRGITGELFF
TRBD1	many	13	TRBJ2-5	TRBV29-1	CSVGDRVQETQYF
NA	many	14	TRBJ1-5	TRBV20-1	CSAQTGPSNQPQHF
NA	many	12	TRBJ2-3	TRBV2	CASTPGPDTQYF
TRBD1	many	12	TRBJ1-2	TRBV20-1	CSARGQGNGYTF
NA	many	15	TRBJ2-1	TRBV5-1	CASRSTDTTYNEQFF
NA	many	14	TRBJ2-5	TRBV3-1	CASSSTGSQETQYF
TRBD1	many	15	TRBJ2-1	TRBV14	CASSQRPGQRNEQFF
NA	few	12	TRBJ1-1	TRBV30	CAWSALLPEAFF
NA	many	13	TRBJ2-3	TRBV10-3	CAIRGGSTDTQYF
NA	many	16	TRBJ2-1	TRBV5-6	CASSPSGSGPYNEQFF
NA	NA	13	TRBJ1-6	TRBV29-1	CSVQKDKASPLHF
NA	many	13	TRBJ2-7	TRBV28	CAIDGESSYEQYF
NA	many	14	TRBJ2-3	TRBV5-1	CASSLMRSTDTQYF
NA	many	15	TRBJ2-1	TRBV5-1	CASSTYSESYNEQFF
TRBD1	many	12	TRBJ2-2	TRBV29-1	CSAGTDTGELFF
NA	few	13	TRBJ2-3	TRBV20-1	CSVPTVSTDTQYF
TRBD1	many	11	TRBJ2-3	TRBV20-1	CSALRGNTQYF
NA	many	14	TRBJ1-2	TRBV6-1	CASSARGRYYGYTF
NA	many	18	TRBJ1-5	TRBV4-1	CASSQDWAGLYSNQPQHF
NA	NA	14	TRBJ2-7	TRBV4-2	CASSQVTGAREQYF
TRBD2	many	16	TRBJ2-3	TRBV3-1	CASSLRRLASPFTQYF
TRBD1	many	14	TRBJ1-1	TRBV2	CASSWETGDTEAFF
TRBD2	many	17	TRBJ2-7	TRBV4-1	CASSQGFRGAGGHEQYF
NA	many	13	TRBJ2-7	TRBV29-1	CSVGGQGMNEQYF
NA	many	16	TRBJ1-3	TRBV28	CASIRAGTLSGNTIYF
TRBD1	many	14	TRBJ2-1	TRBV27	CASSPGQGLREQFF
TRBD1	many	16	TRBJ2-7	TRBV27	CASSLRTGAAPSRQYF
TRBD1	many	14	TRBJ1-4	TRBV20-1	CSASAGTGREKLFF
TRBD1	many	12	TRBJ1-2	TRBV27	CASSSGTDGYTF
TRBD2	many	15	TRBJ2-5	TRBV12-3/TRBV12-4	CASSLVTSGGETQYF
TRBD2	many	13	TRBJ2-5	TRBV20-1	CSALLANQETQYF
NA	many	16	TRBJ2-4	TRBV20-1	CSARDTQTSAKNIQYF
NA	NA	15	TRBJ2-2	TRBV14	CASSVRHIGTGELFF
NA	many	17	TRBJ2-6	TRBV9	CASSARASFAGANVLTF
NA	many	11	TRBJ1-2	TRBV27	CASSRGYGYTF
NA	many	16	TRBJ1-3	TRBV20-1	CSAIPTDRMSGNTIYF
TRBD1	many	13	TRBJ1-4	TRBV6-1	CASSGTVDEKLFF
NA	many	14	TRBJ1-1	TRBV5-1	CASSQPGRNTEAFF
NA	NA	17	TRBJ2-1	TRBV5-1	CASSLGRGASSYNEQFF
NA	many	16	TRBJ1-5	TRBV4-1	CASSPQVGRTIEPQHF
NA	many	16	TRBJ1-6	TRBV28	CASSALQGRNNSPLHF
NA	NA	14	TRBJ2-5	TRBV15	CATSTGRRGETQYF
NA	many	15	TRBJ2-7	TRBV7-2	CASSYDSLTSYEQYF
NA	NA	13	TRBJ2-3	TRBV7-9	CASSSGPSDTQYF